A selection of T cell receptor beta chains follows, all from one sample in a study of blood T cell repertoires in COVID-19. The assay was immunoSEQ multiplex PCR, and TCRdb's table has in-frame clones only and misses some. The sample lists a few hundred thousand clones, approximately 90% occurring once. The sample was PBMCs or T cells enriched from blood (not recorded which). The source is a man aged 40-50 years who had recovered from COVID-19. CDR3s leave out the opening cysteine and the closing phenylalanine or tryptophan. A D gene is named only where the DNA matches it firmly. The size of a clone is reported for some rows only, either as once, few or many, or as a class for expanded clones.

D	size	J	V	CDR3
-	-	TRBJ2-2	TRBV7-2	ASSLQRNWGRKTGELF
-	-	TRBJ1-2	TRBV18	ASSTYQLTGKANYGYT
TRBD1	-	TRBJ2-5	TRBV28	ASRDRGLGTQY
TRBD1	-	TRBJ1-3	TRBV5-8	ASTGREGASGNTIY
-	-	TRBJ1-1	TRBV7-9	ASSTGPLPNTEAF
-	-	TRBJ2-2	TRBV19	ASSKNPTNTGELF
TRBD2	-	TRBJ2-5	TRBV14	ASSQPRGGSETQY
-	-	TRBJ2-7	TRBV27	ASSLWSLHYEQY
TRBD2	-	TRBJ2-1	TRBV19	ASSIGGLDRNEQF
TRBD1	-	TRBJ1-4	TRBV9	ASSPGTAREKLF
TRBD1	-	TRBJ1-2	TRBV18	ASSPLGTGRGNDYGYT
-	-	TRBJ1-4	TRBV7-8	ASSPAGRTNEKLF
-	-	TRBJ1-1	TRBV5-1	ASSWGHDRYTEAF
-	-	TRBJ2-1	TRBV28	ASSPFNSDYLMNEQF
-	-	TRBJ1-2	TRBV30	AWIRWSYGYT
-	-	TRBJ2-2	TRBV7-9	ASRIANGELF
TRBD1	-	TRBJ1-1	TRBV15	ATSRGPTGRTEAF
TRBD1	-	TRBJ1-4	TRBV28	ASSRGTGEDEKLF
-	-	TRBJ1-2	TRBV28	ASTSPSTANYGYT
-	-	TRBJ2-1	TRBV3-1/TRBV3-2	ASSQAYSISYNEQF
TRBD2	-	TRBJ2-7	TRBV3-1/TRBV3-2	ASSRSVAGGGYEQY
-	-	TRBJ1-1	TRBV19	ASSAKLGGSSEAF
TRBD1	-	TRBJ2-7	TRBV5-6	ASSLGPQGAYEQY
-	few	TRBJ2-2	TRBV3-1/TRBV3-2	ASSQTVTNTGELF
-	-	TRBJ2-3	TRBV5-4	ASSLGSGYSSTDTQY
TRBD2	once	TRBJ2-7	TRBV7-9	ASSLAASGRVWQYEQY
TRBD1	-	TRBJ2-5	TRBV6-5	ASNRGQGLGETQY
-	-	TRBJ1-3	TRBV3-1/TRBV3-2	ASRQESGNTIY
TRBD1	-	TRBJ1-3	TRBV28	ASSGTEPGKYSGNTIY
-	-	TRBJ2-3	TRBV28	ASSLADSGQLTDTQY
-	-	TRBJ1-3	TRBV19	ASSINLSRNTIY
TRBD2	-	TRBJ2-2	TRBV27	ASSRNSGGTTGELF
-	-	TRBJ1-1	TRBV15	ATSRDRGTEAF
-	-	TRBJ1-6	TRBV27	ASSFRNVYNSPLH
TRBD1	-	TRBJ1-1	TRBV24-1	ATSDLDPPETGSPPNTEAF
-	-	TRBJ1-2	TRBV27	ASSIQGSFGYT
-	-	TRBJ1-1	TRBV29-1	SVGFAGSWSNTEAF
-	-	TRBJ1-2	TRBV5-5	ASSLGPRGEGNGYT
-	-	TRBJ1-2	TRBV25-1	ASSEGQLPNYGYT
TRBD1	-	TRBJ2-6	TRBV9	ASSDLTGSKYSGANVLT
-	-	TRBJ1-2	TRBV7-9	ASSFPGIADGYT
TRBD1	-	TRBJ1-2	TRBV28	ASSTTGNYGYT
TRBD2	once	TRBJ2-1	TRBV9	ASSPRLAGNSNEQF
-	-	TRBJ2-5	TRBV11-2	ASSFLLQETQY
-	once	TRBJ1-1	TRBV4-1	ASSQISTGRLNTEAF
TRBD1	-	TRBJ2-7	TRBV7-2	ASRVGQGYYEQY
TRBD1	-	TRBJ1-1	TRBV27	ASSLGTGITEAF
TRBD1	-	TRBJ1-4	TRBV6-5	ASSYSSGGKLF
TRBD1	-	TRBJ2-1	TRBV7-9	ASSWTGSDYNEQF
TRBD2	-	TRBJ2-3	TRBV3-1/TRBV3-2	ASSPLLTSGRTDTQY
TRBD1	-	TRBJ1-1	TRBV9	ASSKVGGLEGAHTEAF
-	-	TRBJ1-6	TRBV5-1	ASSLGQVNSPLH
-	-	TRBJ1-1	TRBV27	ASSFFGSNTEAF
-	-	TRBJ2-4	TRBV5-8	ASSLDGVRGPKNIQY
TRBD2	-	TRBJ2-2	TRBV27	ASSLTSNRGGAGELF
TRBD2	-	TRBJ2-1	TRBV19	ASSILERGVFNEQF
TRBD2	-	TRBJ2-3	TRBV7-2	ASSLIAGSSRSTDTQY
-	-	TRBJ2-1	TRBV7-2	ASSFGGPIGNEQF
TRBD2	-	TRBJ2-7	TRBV16	ASSPSIGLASYEQY